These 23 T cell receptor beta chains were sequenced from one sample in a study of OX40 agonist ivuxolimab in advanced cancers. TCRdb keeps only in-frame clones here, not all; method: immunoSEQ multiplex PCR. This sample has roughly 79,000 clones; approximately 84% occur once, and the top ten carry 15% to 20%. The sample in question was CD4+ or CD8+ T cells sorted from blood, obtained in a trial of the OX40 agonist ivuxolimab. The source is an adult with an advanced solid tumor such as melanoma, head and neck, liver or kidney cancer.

The CDR3 is CASSSTRSGANVLTF. CDR3 DNA sequence: TGTGCCAGTAGTTCGACCCGCTCTGGGGCCAACGTCCTGACTTTC. The chain carries TRBV19 and TRBJ2-6; the D is unclear. V lost 5 bases and J 0 bases, leaving 8 bases between the germline ends. Germline CDR1 reads LNHDA; CDR2 reads SQIVND (reference sequence). CDR3 size: 15 residues.

This chain's CDR3 is CASSVGVRGSTEAFF. The CDR3 nucleotides read TGTGCCAGCAGCGTAGGGGTGAGAGGGTCCACTGAAGCTTTCTTT. The chain recombines TRBV9 with TRBJ1-1; D is uncertain. Germline CDR1 reads SGDLS; CDR2 reads YYNGEE. Trimming took off 0 bases at V and 4 bases at J, with 13 bases between the two ends. The CDR3 runs to 15 residues.

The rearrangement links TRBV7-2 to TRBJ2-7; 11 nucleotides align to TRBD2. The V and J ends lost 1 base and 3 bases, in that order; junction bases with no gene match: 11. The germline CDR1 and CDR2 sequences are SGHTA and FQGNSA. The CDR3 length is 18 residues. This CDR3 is CASSLGPSGRTSHYEQYF. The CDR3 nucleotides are TGTGCCAGCAGCTTAGGGCCTAGCGGGAGGACCTCTCACTACGAGCAGTACTTC.

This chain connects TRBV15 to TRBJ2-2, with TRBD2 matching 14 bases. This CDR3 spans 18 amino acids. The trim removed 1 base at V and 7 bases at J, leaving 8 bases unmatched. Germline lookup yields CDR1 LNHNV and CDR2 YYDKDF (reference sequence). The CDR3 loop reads CATSRGTSGRRVGGELFF. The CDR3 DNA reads TGTGCCACCAGCAGAGGGACTAGCGGGAGGAGGGTAGGCGGGGAGCTGTTTTTT.

The CDR3 region has the DNA TGTGCCAGCAGCGATGCCGGGACTAGCGGGAGTGAAATCGGGTCCTACGAGCAGTACTTC. Translating it yields CASSDAGTSGSEIGSYEQYF. V is TRBV5-4 and J is TRBJ2-7, with 14 positions matching TRBD2. Trimming at V came to 4 bases and at J to 1 base, leaving 16 bases not matched to a gene. Germline CDR1 is SGHNT and CDR2 is YYREEE (reference sequence). The CDR3 runs to 20 residues.

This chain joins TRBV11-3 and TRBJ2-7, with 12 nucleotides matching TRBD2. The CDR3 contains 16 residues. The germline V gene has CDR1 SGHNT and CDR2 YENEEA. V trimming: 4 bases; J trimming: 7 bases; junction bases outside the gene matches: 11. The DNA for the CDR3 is TGTGCCAGCAGCTCGCTGACTAGCGGGAGAGTTGGGGAGCAGTACTTC. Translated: CASSSLTSGRVGEQYF.

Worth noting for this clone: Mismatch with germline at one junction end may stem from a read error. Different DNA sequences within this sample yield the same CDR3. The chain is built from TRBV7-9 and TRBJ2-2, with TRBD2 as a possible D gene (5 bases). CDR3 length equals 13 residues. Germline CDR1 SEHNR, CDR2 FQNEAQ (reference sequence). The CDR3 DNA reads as TGTGCCAGCAGCCTAGCAGGCACCGGGGAGCTGTTTTTT. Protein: CASSLAGTGELFF.

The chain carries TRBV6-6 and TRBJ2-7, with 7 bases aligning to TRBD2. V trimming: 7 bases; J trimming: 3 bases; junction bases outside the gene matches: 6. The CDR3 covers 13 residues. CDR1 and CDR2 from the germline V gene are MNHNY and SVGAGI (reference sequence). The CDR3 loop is CASKKGLDYEQYF. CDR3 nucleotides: TGTGCCAGCAAAAAAGGACTAGACTACGAGCAGTACTTC.

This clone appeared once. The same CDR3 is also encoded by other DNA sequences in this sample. In nucleotides, the CDR3 is TGTGCCAGTAGTGTCCTACAGGGCTCTGGGGCCAACGTCCTGACTTTC. It specifies CASSVLQGSGANVLTF. The J gene is TRBJ2-6, the V gene TRBV19, with D perhaps matching TRBD1 (6 bases). This CDR3 spans 16 amino acids. Germline V CDR1 and CDR2: LNHDA, SQIVND (reference sequence). Trimming stripped 5 bases from V and 0 bases from J, with 11 bases between.

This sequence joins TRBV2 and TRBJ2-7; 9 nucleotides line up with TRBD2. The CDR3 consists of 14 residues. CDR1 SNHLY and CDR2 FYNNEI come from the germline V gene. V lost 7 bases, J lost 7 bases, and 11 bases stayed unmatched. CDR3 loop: CASTGSSGKGEQYF. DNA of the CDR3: TGTGCCAGCACTGGATCTAGCGGGAAGGGAGAGCAGTACTTC.

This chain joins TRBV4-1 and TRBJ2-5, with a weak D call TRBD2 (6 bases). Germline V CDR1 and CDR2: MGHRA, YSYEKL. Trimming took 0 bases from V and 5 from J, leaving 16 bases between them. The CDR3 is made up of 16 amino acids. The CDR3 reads CASSQDRFLGGETQYF. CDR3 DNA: TGCGCCAGCAGCCAAGATCGTTTTTTGGGGGGTGAGACCCAGTACTTC.

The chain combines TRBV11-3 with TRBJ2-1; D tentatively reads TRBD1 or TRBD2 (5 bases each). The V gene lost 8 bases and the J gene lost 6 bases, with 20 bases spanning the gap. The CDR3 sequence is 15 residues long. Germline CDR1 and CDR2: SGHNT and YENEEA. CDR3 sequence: CASSQPGTPPNEQFF. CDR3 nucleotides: TGTGCCAGCTCCCAACCCGGGACCCCACCCAATGAGCAGTTCTTC.

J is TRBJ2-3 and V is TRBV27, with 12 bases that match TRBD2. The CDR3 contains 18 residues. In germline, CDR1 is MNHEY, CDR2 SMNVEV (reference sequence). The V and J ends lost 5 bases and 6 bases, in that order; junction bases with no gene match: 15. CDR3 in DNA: TGTGCCAGCAGTAACGCCAGTCCTAGCGGGAGGGCCAGGGATACGCAGTATTTT. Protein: CASSNASPSGRARDTQYF.

CDR3 region: CASSLEAGDYNEQFF. In nucleotides, the CDR3 is TGTGCCAGCAGCTTAGAAGCGGGAGACTACAATGAGCAGTTCTTC. The chain carries TRBV11-2 and TRBJ2-1, with 8 positions matching TRBD2. The CDR3 consists of 15 residues. V dropped 0 bases and J dropped 3; count of bases not matched to a gene: 1. The germline CDR1 and CDR2 sequences are SGHAT and FQNNGV.

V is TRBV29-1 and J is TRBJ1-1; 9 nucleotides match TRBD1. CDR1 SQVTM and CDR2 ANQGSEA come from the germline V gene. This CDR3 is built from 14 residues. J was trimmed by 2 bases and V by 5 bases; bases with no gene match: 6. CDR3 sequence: CSVTVGQGNTEAFF. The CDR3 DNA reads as TGCAGCGTTACTGTGGGACAGGGAAACACTGAAGCTTTCTTT.

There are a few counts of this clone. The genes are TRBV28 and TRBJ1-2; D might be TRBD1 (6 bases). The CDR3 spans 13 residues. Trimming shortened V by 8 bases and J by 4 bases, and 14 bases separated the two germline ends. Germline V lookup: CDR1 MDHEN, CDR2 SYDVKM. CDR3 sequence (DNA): TGTGCCAGCCTCATAGGGGGGGGCTATGGCTACACCTTC. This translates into CASLIGGGYGYTF.

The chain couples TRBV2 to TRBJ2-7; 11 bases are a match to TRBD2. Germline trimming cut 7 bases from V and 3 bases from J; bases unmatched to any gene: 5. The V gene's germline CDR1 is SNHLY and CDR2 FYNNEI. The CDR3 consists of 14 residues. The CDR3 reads CASIGTSGLYEQYF. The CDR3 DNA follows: TGTGCCAGCATTGGGACTAGCGGCCTCTACGAGCAGTACTTC.

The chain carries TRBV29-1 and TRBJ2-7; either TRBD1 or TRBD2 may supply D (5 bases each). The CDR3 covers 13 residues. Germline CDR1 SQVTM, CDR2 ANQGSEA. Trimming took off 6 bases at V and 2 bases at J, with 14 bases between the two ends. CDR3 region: CSVGSGTPYEQYF. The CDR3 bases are TGCAGCGTGGGCTCAGGGACGCCCTACGAGCAGTACTTC.

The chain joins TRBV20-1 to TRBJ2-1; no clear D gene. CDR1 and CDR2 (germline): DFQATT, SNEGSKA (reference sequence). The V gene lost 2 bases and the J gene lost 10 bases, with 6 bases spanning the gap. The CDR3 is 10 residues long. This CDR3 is CSARIREQFF. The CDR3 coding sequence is TGCAGTGCTAGAATACGGGAGCAGTTCTTC.

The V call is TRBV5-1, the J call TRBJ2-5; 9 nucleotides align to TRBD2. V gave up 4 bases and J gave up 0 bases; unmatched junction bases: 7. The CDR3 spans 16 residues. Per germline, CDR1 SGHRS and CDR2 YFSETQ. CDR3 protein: CASSTASGTHQETQYF. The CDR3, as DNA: TGCGCCAGCAGCACAGCTAGCGGGACACACCAAGAGACCCAGTACTTC.

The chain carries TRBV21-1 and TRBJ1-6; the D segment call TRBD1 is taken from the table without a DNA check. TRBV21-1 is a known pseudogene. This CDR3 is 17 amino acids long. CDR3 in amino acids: CASSKDDSSSYNSPLHF. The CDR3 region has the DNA TGTGCCAGCAGCAAAGACGACAGTAGCTCCTATAATTCACCCCTCCACTTT.

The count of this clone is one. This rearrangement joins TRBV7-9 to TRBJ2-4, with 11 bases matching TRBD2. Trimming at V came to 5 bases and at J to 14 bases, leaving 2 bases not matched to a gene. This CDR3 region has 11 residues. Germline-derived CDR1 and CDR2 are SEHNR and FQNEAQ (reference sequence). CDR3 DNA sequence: TGTGCCAGCAGCAGGGGACTAGCGGAGTACTTC. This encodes CASSRGLAEYF.

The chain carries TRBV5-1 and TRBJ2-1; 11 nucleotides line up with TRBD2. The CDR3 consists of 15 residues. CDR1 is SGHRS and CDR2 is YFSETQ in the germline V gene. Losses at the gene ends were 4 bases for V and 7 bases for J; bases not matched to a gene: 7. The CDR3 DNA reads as TGCGCCAGCAGCCCGCGACTAGCGGGATGGAATGAGCAGTTCTTC. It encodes CASSPRLAGWNEQFF.